This T cell receptor beta chain came from a study of OX40 agonist ivuxolimab in advanced cancers. Study overall: The patients received agonistic anti-OX40 (CD134) antibody ivuxolimab. Whole-study results and caveats: Among the lowest peripheral clonal expansion occurred in 0.1-3.0 mg/kg partial responders.

The CDR3 sequence is 16 residues long. V shed 6 bases and J 3 bases; nucleotides not matched to a gene: 11. Looked up from germline, CDR1 is SGHNT and CDR2 is YYREEE (reference sequence). On this clone itself: Its antigen remains unknown.

Profiled with immunoSEQ multiplex PCR; TCRdb holds only in-frame clones, not every one. The table shows some 58,000 clones, with about 90% occurring only once. The rearrangement uses TRBV5-4 and TRBJ2-3; 9 nucleotides line up with TRBD1. The source was CD4+ or CD8+ T cells sorted from blood, collected in a trial of the OX40 agonist ivuxolimab. The TCR sequence derives from an adult with an advanced solid tumor such as melanoma, head and neck, liver or kidney cancer. CDR3 coding DNA: TGTGCCAGCACCACAGGTGGGACAGGGAGGACAGATACGCAGTATTTT. Its protein is CASTTGGTGRTDTQYF.